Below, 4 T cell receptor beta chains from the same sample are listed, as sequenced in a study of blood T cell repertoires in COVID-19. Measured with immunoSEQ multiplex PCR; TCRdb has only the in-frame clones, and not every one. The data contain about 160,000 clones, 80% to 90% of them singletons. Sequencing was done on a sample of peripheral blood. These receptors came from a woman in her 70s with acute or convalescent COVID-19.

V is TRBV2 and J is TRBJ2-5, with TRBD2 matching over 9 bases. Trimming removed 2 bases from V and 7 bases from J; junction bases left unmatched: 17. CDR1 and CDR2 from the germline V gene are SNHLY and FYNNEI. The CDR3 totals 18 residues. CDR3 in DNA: TGTGCCAGCAGTGAACGGCGGGGGGGCCCAAGGTCGGTAGGGACCCAGTACTTC. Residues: CASSERRGGPRSVGTQYF.

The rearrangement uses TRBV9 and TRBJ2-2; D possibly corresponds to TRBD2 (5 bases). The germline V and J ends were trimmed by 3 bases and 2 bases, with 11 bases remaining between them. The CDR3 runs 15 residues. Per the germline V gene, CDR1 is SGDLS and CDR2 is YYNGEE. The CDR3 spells CASSGRYGNTGELFF. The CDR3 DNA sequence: TGTGCCAGCAGCGGGAGGTATGGTAACACCGGGGAGCTGTTTTTT.

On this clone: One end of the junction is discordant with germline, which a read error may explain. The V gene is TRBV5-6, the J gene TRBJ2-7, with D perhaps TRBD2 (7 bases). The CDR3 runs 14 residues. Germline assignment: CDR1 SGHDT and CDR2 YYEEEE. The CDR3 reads CASSPGQMTSAGDF. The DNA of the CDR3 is TGTGCCAGCAGCCCTGGACAGATGACCTCCGCGGGAGACTTC.

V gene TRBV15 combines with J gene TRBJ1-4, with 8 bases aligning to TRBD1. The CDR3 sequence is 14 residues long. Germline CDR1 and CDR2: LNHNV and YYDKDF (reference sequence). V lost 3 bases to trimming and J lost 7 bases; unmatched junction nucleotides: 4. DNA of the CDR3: TGTGCCACCAGCAGGGACAGGGTTGCTGAAAAACTGTTTTTT. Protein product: CATSRDRVAEKLFF.